This is a list of T cell receptor beta chains from one sample in a study of identical twins. MiXCR, run by TCRdb on the 5' RACE reads, gives a single entry per CDR3 protein. This table holds some 1,700,000 distinct CDR3 sequences, 32% found once. The specimen was cord blood. These receptors all stem from a newborn girl in good health. Each CDR3 is given with its conserved first and last residue. Each record gives: clone size, D gene, J gene, V gene, CDR3 DNA, CDR3 protein. The D gene is left open where the match is weak. Clone size is not always given. Where it is, it says once, few, many or a class for expanded clones.

. | . | TRBJ2-1 | TRBV20-1 | TGCAGTGCTAGAGATGGGTTGGCAATCCAAGCCAATGAGCAGTTCTTC | CSARDGLAIQANEQFF
few | TRBD1 | TRBJ1-4 | TRBV6-1 | TGTGCCAGCAGAACCGACAGGGATCGGGCAACTAGTGAAAAACTGTTTTTT | CASRTDRDRATSEKLFF
few | . | TRBJ1-4 | TRBV18 | TGTGCCAGCGGGGGCCCGCCTAATGAAAAACTGTTTTTT | CASGGPPNEKLFF
few | . | TRBJ2-5 | TRBV20-1 | TGCAGTGCTAGAGATGGCCAACAAGAGACCCAGTACTTC | CSARDGQQETQYF
. | . | TRBJ2-1 | TRBV7-9 | TGTGCCAGCAGCTTAGTGGGGTTATCCTACAATGAGCGGTTCTTC | CASSLVGLSYNERFF
. | . | TRBJ2-7 | TRBV6-4 | TGTGCCAGCAGTGACTCGGCCAGAGGATCCTACGATGAGCAGTACTTC | CASSDSARGSYDEQYF
few | TRBD2 | TRBJ2-3 | TRBV20-1 | TGCAGCTTCAGCCGGTCTAGCGGGAGCGGTACGCAGTATTTT | CSFSRSSGSGTQYF
once | . | TRBJ1-6 | TRBV20-1 | TGCAGTGCTAGTAATACCTATAATTCACCCCTCCACTTT | CSASNTYNSPLHF
few | . | TRBJ2-7 | TRBV3-1 | TGTGCCACCAGCCTTGCCTACGAGCAGTACTTC | CATSLAYEQYF
. | . | TRBJ1-5 | TRBV5-5 | TGTGCCAGCAGCGTAGGGGCAGCGAGCAATCAGCCCCAGCATTTT | CASSVGAASNQPQHF
few | . | TRBJ2-5 | TRBV5-1 | TGCGCCAGCAGCTCGGCCGTCCAAGAGACCCAGTACTTC | CASSSAVQETQYF
. | TRBD1 | TRBJ1-2 | TRBV27 | TGTGCCAGCAGTTACCGACAGGGGTTTGGCCACACCTTC | CASSYRQGFGHTF
. | . | TRBJ2-4 | TRBV5-6 | TGTGCCAGCAGCTTGGCCGTTGGTGCTAGCAAAAACATTCAGTACTTC | CASSLAVGASKNIQYF
. | . | TRBJ1-1 | TRBV19 | TGTGCCAGTAGTGGGGGCAGCCTTGAAGCTTTCTTT | CASSGGSLEAFF
few | TRBD2 | TRBJ2-1 | TRBV3-1 | TGTGCCAGCAGCCAGACCGGGACTATAGCTTCGAATGAGCAGTTCTTC | CASSQTGTIASNEQFF
. | TRBD1 | TRBJ2-7 | TRBV10-1 | TGCGCCAGCAGCGGGGACAGGCTTTACAATGAGCAGTACTTC | CASSGDRLYNEQYF
. | TRBD2 | TRBJ2-1 | TRBV27 | TGTGCCAGCGCGGGACTAGCGGGAGGGAGCTCCTACAATGAGCAGTTCTTC | CASAGLAGGSSYNEQFF
. | TRBD1 | TRBJ1-6 | TRBV7-2 | TGTGCCAGCAGCTTGGTCTGGGGGACAGGCAATTCACCCCTCCACTTT | CASSLVWGTGNSPLHF
. | . | TRBJ1-2 | TRBV3-1 | TGTGCCAGCACCGACGCCGTCGGCTACACCTTC | CASTDAVGYTF
few | . | TRBJ1-5 | TRBV30 | TGTGCCTGGAGTGGCCAGACAATTAGCAATCAGCCCCAGCATTTT | CAWSGQTISNQPQHF
few | . | TRBJ2-5 | TRBV20-1 | TGCAGCCCGGAAAGGGAGACCCAGTACTTC | CSPERETQYF
many | . | TRBJ2-3 | TRBV29-1 | TGCAGCGTCGGAAGCGGGCAGACTACAGATACGCAGTATTTT | CSVGSGQTTDTQYF
. | TRBD2 | TRBJ2-7 | TRBV10-3 | TGTGCCATCAGTGATCGGGATAGCGGGAGATCCTACAATGAGCAGTACTTC | CAISDRDSGRSYNEQYF
once | . | TRBJ1-5 | TRBV6-2/TRBV6-3 | TGTGCCAGCACCCCGCAGTTTGCGGGAAATCAGCCCCAGCATTTT | CASTPQFAGNQPQHF
. | TRBD1 | TRBJ2-7 | TRBV20-1 | TGCAGTGCCCCACGGACAGGCGCCTACGAGCAGTACTTC | CSAPRTGAYEQYF
few | . | TRBJ2-7 | TRBV9 | TGTGCCAGCAGCACCACCGGGAAGGAATACGAGCAGTACTTC | CASSTTGKEYEQYF
. | . | TRBJ1-6 | TRBV20-1 | TGCAGTGCTAGACAGGAGAATTCACCCCTCCACTTT | CSARQENSPLHF
few | TRBD1 | TRBJ1-2 | TRBV7-9 | TGTGCCAGCAGCTCTAACCGGGACAGGGGGATTTTTAACTATGGCTACACCTTC | CASSSNRDRGIFNYGYTF
few | . | TRBJ1-2 | TRBV6-1 | TGTGCCAGCAGTGAAGAGGTAGGAGAGAGCTATGGCTACACCTTC | CASSEEVGESYGYTF
. | TRBD2 | TRBJ2-1 | TRBV20-1 | TGCAGTGCTAGGGGACTAGGGTTCCGCTACAATGAGCAGTTCTTC | CSARGLGFRYNEQFF
few | TRBD2 | TRBJ2-1 | TRBV11-2 | TGTGCCAGCCGACTCTCTAGCGGGAGGATCTACAATGAGCAGTTCTTC | CASRLSSGRIYNEQFF
. | . | TRBJ2-6 | TRBV11-2 | TGTGCCGGCAGCCCCCGTCGGGTGGCCTTTGACCCTGGGGCCAACGTCCTGACTTTC | CAGSPRRVAFDPGANVLTF
few | . | TRBJ2-3 | TRBV6-4 | TGTGCCGGCAGTGAGATGTCCACAGATACGCAGTATTTT | CAGSEMSTDTQYF
. | TRBD1 | TRBJ1-2 | TRBV6-5 | TGTGCCAGCAGTTACCGGCACAGGGGCCGAGGCTACACCTTC | CASSYRHRGRGYTF
many | TRBD2 | TRBJ2-7 | TRBV6-2/TRBV6-3 | TGTGCCAGCACCCCGGGACTAGCGGACGAGCAGTACTTC | CASTPGLADEQYF
. | TRBD1 | TRBJ1-5 | TRBV27 | TGTGCCAGCAGTTTCCGCGGACAGGGGAGCAATCAGCCCCAGCATTTT | CASSFRGQGSNQPQHF
. | . | TRBJ1-5 | TRBV6-1 | TGTGCCAGCAGTGAAGCCCCAGGGACGGGCCAGCCCCAGCATTTT | CASSEAPGTGQPQHF
. | TRBD1 | TRBJ2-7 | TRBV10-3 | TGTGCCATCAGACAGGGGACGGCCTACGAGCAGTACTTC | CAIRQGTAYEQYF
once | . | TRBJ2-3 | TRBV10-3 | TGTGCCATCAGCGGGAACCAAGAAGACACAGATACGCAGTATTTT | CAISGNQEDTDTQYF
few | . | TRBJ2-1 | TRBV28 | TGTGCCAGCAGCTTACCGGCAGGGGACCTTTATAATGAGCAGTTCTTC | CASSLPAGDLYNEQFF
few | . | TRBJ2-1 | TRBV29-1 | TGCAGCGCCCTACTAGATACAATTGGTGAGCAGTTCTTC | CSALLDTIGEQFF
. | . | TRBJ2-3 | TRBV10-3 | TGTGCCATCAGTGACATTGCCAGCACAGATACGCAGTATTTT | CAISDIASTDTQYF
. | . | TRBJ2-3 | TRBV7-2 | TGTGCCGGCAGCTTAGGGCGCCGGCCTACTAGCACAGATACGCAGTATTTT | CAGSLGRRPTSTDTQYF
. | . | TRBJ2-7 | TRBV12-3/TRBV12-4 | TGTGCCAGCAGCGATTGGTCGCACCCATACGAGCAGTACTTC | CASSDWSHPYEQYF
. | TRBD2 | TRBJ2-7 | TRBV20-1 | TGCAGTGCTAGAGGAGCAAGCGGGGGGGTGTCCTACGAGCAGTACTTC | CSARGASGGVSYEQYF
few | . | TRBJ2-3 | TRBV29-1 | TGCAGCTTCCGATGGGCAGATACGCAGTATTTT | CSFRWADTQYF
. | . | TRBJ2-7 | TRBV7-9 | TGTGCCAGCAGCTTAGATTCGACCTGGTACAGAACCTACGAGCAGTACTTC | CASSLDSTWYRTYEQYF
. | . | TRBJ2-7 | TRBV4-1 | TGCGCCAGCAGCCAAGTCGCCGGGAGTGTGTACGAGCAGTACTTC | CASSQVAGSVYEQYF
. | TRBD1 | TRBJ1-2 | TRBV4-1 | TGCGCCAGCAGCCAAGATCAGGGGGCGGTCTATGGCTACACCTTC | CASSQDQGAVYGYTF
. | . | TRBJ2-5 | TRBV5-1 | TGCGCCAGCAGCTTGGGGTATGTGCAAGAGACCCAGTACTTC | CASSLGYVQETQYF
many | TRBD1 | TRBJ1-2 | TRBV29-1 | TGCAGCGTAGACGGACAGGGGAGTGGCTACACCTTC | CSVDGQGSGYTF
. | TRBD2 | TRBJ2-1 | TRBV20-1 | TGCAGTGCCACCGGGACTAGAGGCGCAGAGACCCAGTTCTTC | CSATGTRGAETQFF
. | TRBD1 | TRBJ1-4 | TRBV5-1 | TGCGCCAGCAGCTTACAACCCCCAGGGGGCCCTAATGAAAAACTGTTTTTT | CASSLQPPGGPNEKLFF
. | . | TRBJ2-1 | TRBV3-1 | TGTGCCAGCGGACCGAACCGTAACTCCTACAATGAGCAGTTCTTC | CASGPNRNSYNEQFF
. | TRBD2 | TRBJ2-5 | TRBV18 | TGTGCCAGCTCACTGGGACTAGCGGGAAGAAAAGAGACCCAGTACTTC | CASSLGLAGRKETQYF